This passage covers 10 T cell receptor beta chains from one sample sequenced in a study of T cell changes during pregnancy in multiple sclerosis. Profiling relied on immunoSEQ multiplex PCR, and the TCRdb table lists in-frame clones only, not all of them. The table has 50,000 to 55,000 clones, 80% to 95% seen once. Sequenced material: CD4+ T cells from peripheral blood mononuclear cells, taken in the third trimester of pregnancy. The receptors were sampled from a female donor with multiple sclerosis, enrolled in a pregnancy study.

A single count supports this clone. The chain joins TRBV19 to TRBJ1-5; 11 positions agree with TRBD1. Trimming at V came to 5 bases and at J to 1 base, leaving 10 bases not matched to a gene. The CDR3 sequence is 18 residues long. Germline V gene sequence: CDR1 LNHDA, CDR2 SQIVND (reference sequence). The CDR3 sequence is CASSRRTGGAGSNQPQHF. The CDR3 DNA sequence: TGTGCCAGTAGTCGTAGGACAGGGGGCGCAGGGAGCAATCAGCCCCAGCATTTT.

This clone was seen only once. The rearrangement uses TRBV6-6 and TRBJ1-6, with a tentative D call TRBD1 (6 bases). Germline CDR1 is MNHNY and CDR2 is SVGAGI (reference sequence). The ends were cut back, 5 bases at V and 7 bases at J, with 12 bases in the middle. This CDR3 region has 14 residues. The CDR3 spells CASSRTERNSPLHF. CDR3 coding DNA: TGTGCCAGCAGTCGGACAGAGAGGAATTCACCCCTCCACTTT.

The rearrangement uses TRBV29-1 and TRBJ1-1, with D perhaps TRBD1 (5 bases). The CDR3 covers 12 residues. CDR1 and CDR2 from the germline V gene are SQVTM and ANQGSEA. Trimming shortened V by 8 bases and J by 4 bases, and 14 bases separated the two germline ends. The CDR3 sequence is CSYAGHLTEAFF. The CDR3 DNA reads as TGCAGCTATGCGGGGCATCTCACTGAAGCTTTCTTT.

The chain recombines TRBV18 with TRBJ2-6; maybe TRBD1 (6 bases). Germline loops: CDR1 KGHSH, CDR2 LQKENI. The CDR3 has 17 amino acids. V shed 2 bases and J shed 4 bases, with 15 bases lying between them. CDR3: CASSPVGQTPGANVLTF. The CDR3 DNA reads TGTGCCAGCTCACCAGTCGGACAGACCCCCGGGGCCAACGTCCTGACTTTC.

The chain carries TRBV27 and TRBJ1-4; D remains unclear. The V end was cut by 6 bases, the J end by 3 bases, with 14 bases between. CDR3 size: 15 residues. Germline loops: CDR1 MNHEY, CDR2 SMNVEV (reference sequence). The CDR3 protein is CASRPTPGSNEKLFF. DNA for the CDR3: TGTGCCAGCAGGCCCACTCCGGGATCTAATGAAAAACTGTTTTTT.

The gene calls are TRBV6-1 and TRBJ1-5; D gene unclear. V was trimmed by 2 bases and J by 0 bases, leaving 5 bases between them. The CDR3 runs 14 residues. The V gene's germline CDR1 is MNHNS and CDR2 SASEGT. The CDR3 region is CASSEHYSNQPQHF. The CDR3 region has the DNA TGTGCCAGCAGTGAACACTATAGCAATCAGCCCCAGCATTTT.

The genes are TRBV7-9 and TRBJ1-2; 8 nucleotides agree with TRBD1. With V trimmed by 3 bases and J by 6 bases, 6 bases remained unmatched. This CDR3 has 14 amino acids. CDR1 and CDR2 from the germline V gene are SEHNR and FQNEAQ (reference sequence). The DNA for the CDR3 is TGTGCCAGCAGCTTTACAGGGGGATCAGATGGCTACACCTTC. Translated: CASSFTGGSDGYTF.

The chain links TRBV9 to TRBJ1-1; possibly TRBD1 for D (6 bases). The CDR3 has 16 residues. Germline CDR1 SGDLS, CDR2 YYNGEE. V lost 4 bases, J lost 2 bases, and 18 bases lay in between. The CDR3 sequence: CASSNLGGGHNTEAFF. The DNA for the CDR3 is TGTGCCAGCAGCAATCTTGGGGGGGGACACAACACTGAAGCTTTCTTT.

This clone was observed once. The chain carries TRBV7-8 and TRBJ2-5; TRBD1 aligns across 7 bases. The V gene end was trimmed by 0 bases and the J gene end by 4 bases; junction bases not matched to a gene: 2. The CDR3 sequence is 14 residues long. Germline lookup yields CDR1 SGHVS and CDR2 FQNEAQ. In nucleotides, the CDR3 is TGTGCCAGCAGCTTAGCTAGACAGGGAGAGACCCAGTACTTC. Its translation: CASSLARQGETQYF. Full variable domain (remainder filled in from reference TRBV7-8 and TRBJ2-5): GAGVSQSPRYKVAKRGQDVALRCDPISGHVSLFWYQQALGQGPEFLTYFQNEAQLDKSGLPSDRFFAERPEGSVSTLKIQRTQQEDSAVYLCASSLARQGETQYFGPGTRLLVL.

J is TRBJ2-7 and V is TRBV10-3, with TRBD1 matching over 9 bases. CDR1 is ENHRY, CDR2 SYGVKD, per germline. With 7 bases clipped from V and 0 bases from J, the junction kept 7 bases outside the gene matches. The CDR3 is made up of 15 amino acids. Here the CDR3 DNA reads TGTGCCATCAATGGGCTGGGACAGGGCTCCTACGAGCAGTACTTC. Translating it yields CAINGLGQGSYEQYF.